The 14 T cell receptor beta chains below come from one sample, sequenced in a study of TIL therapy for anti-PD-1-resistant metastatic lung cancer. Time point here: pre-treatment sample, taken before nivolumab and TIL therapy. This was the immunoSEQ v3 assay. Profiling relied on immunoSEQ multiplex PCR, and the TCRdb table lists in-frame clones only, not all of them. The sample holds under 65,000 clones; over 75% are singletons and the top ten take just under 3%. The specimen comprised blood, sampled at baseline. The receptors were sampled from a person between 30 and 80 years old with non-small cell lung cancer.

The chain combines TRBV2 with TRBJ2-7, with TRBD1 as a possible D gene (6 bases). Germline loops: CDR1 SNHLY, CDR2 FYNNEI. The CDR3 contains 12 residues. Trimming took off 3 bases at V and 5 bases at J, with 8 bases between the two ends. CDR3: CASSEDSDEQYF. In DNA form, the CDR3 reads TGTGCCAGCAGTGAGGACAGCGACGAGCAGTACTTC.

The chain has TRBV11-2 and TRBJ1-5, with no clear D. This CDR3 contains 11 residues. The germline CDR1 and CDR2 sequences are SGHAT and FQNNGV. V lost 4 bases and J lost 6, with 4 bases in between. Written as DNA, the CDR3 is TGTGCCAGCAGCTACATTCAGCCCCAGCATTTT. Translated: CASSYIQPQHF.

The chain uses TRBV28 and TRBJ1-3, with TRBD1 matching 7 bases. The CDR3 runs 17 residues. V lost 4 bases, J lost 0 bases, and 9 bases stayed unmatched. Germline CDR1 MDHEN, CDR2 SYDVKM. Here the CDR3 DNA reads TGTGCCAGCAGTTCCTGGCGGGACAGAAGCTCTGGAAACACCATATATTTT. Its protein product is CASSSWRDRSSGNTIYF.

The chain links TRBV18 to TRBJ2-5, with D perhaps matching TRBD2 (5 bases). In germline, CDR1 is KGHSH, CDR2 LQKENI. CDR3 size: 15 residues. V lost 6 bases and J lost 3, with 17 bases in between. CDR3 DNA sequence: TGTGCCAGCTCGCTCCTCCTAGCAGCTAAAGAGACCCAGTACTTC. As protein: CASSLLLAAKETQYF. Full variable domain (remainder filled in from reference TRBV18 and TRBJ2-5): NAGVMQNPRHLVRRRGQEARLRCSPMKGHSHVYWYRQLPEEGLKFMVYLQKENIIDESGMPKERFSAEFPKEGPSILRIQQVVRGDSAAYFCASSLLLAAKETQYFGPGTRLLVL.

This clone occurred once. CDR3 sequence (DNA): TGTGCCTTTAGTCGGTTGCGGGGCTACACCTTC. Residues: CAFSRLRGYTF. V gene TRBV30 combines with J gene TRBJ1-2; D uncertain. Germline CDR1 reads GTSNPN; CDR2 reads SVGIG (reference sequence). CDR3 length equals 11 residues. V dropped 7 bases and J dropped 8 bases, with 14 bases sitting between them.

The gene calls are TRBV6-5 and TRBJ1-5, with D unclear. Deletions cut 4 bases from V and 5 bases from J, with 12 bases between. The CDR3 is made up of 14 amino acids. Germline V gives CDR1 MNHEY, CDR2 SVGAGI. The CDR3, as DNA: TGTGCCAGCAGTTGGTCAAATTCCTATCAGCCCCAGCATTTT. Its protein product is CASSWSNSYQPQHF.

This clone was seen a handful of times. The CDR3 DNA reads TGTGCCAGCAGTACAGGGAGCCCTCAGCCCCAGCATTTT. It translates to CASSTGSPQPQHF. The genes are TRBV28 and TRBJ1-5; possible D gene TRBD1, 6 bases. Trimming stripped 5 bases from V and 6 bases from J, with 11 bases between. The CDR3 runs 13 residues. From germline, CDR1 is MDHEN and CDR2 SYDVKM. Filled out from reference TRBV28 and TRBJ1-5, the complete variable domain reads DVKVTQSSRYLVKRTGEKVFLECVQDMDHENMFWYRQDPGLGLRLIYFSYDVKMKEKGDIPEGYSVSREKKERFSLILESASTNQTSMYLCASSTGSPQPQHFGDGTRLSIL.

This chain uses TRBV2 with TRBJ1-3, with no clear D. The CDR3 runs 15 residues. In germline, CDR1 is SNHLY, CDR2 FYNNEI. V was trimmed by 2 bases and J by 0 bases, leaving 8 bases between them. The CDR3, as DNA: TGTGCCAGCAGTGAACCTGGATACTCTGGAAACACCATATATTTT. Translating gives CASSEPGYSGNTIYF.

The J gene is TRBJ1-5, the V gene TRBV11-2, with D possibly being TRBD1 (6 bases). Germline-derived CDR1 and CDR2 are SGHAT and FQNNGV. The CDR3 has 13 residues. V lost 5 bases and J 7 bases, leaving 12 bases between the germline ends. Written as DNA, the CDR3 is TGTGCCAGCAGCACGGGACAATCGCAGCCCCAGCATTTT. The encoded protein is CASSTGQSQPQHF.

The chain employs TRBV5-1 and TRBJ2-5; D gene uncertain. The CDR3 loop spans 11 amino acids. Trimming took 3 bases from V and 1 from J, leaving 1 base between them. Germline-derived CDR1 and CDR2 are SGHRS and YFSETQ. The CDR3 spells CASSSQETQYF. The CDR3, as DNA: TGCGCCAGCAGCTCCCAAGAGACCCAGTACTTC. The complete variable domain, with remaining parts taken from reference TRBV5-1 and TRBJ2-5, reads KAGVTQTPRYLIKTRGQQVTLSCSPISGHRSVSWYQQTPGQGLQFLFEYFSETQRNKGNFPGRFSGRQFSNSRSEMNVSTLELGDSALYLCASSSQETQYFGPGTRLLVL.

The J gene is TRBJ2-3, the V gene TRBV4-1, with TRBD2 matching over 12 bases. Germline CDR1 reads MGHRA; CDR2 reads YSYEKL. The CDR3 is 17 amino acids. V trimming: 0 bases; J trimming: 1 base; junction bases outside the gene matches: 2. The CDR3 is CASSQEGLAGRTDTQYF. The CDR3 region has the DNA TGCGCCAGCAGCCAAGAAGGACTAGCGGGACGCACAGATACGCAGTATTTT.

This clone has a single count. This chain joins TRBV7-8 and TRBJ2-1; D is unresolved. Germline assignment: CDR1 SGHVS and CDR2 FQNEAQ. V lost 5 bases and J lost 8, with 7 bases in between. CDR3 length equals 11 residues. This CDR3 reads CASSQIYEQFF. Here the CDR3 DNA reads TGTGCCAGCAGCCAGATCTATGAGCAGTTCTTC. The variable domain in full, completed from reference TRBV7-8 and TRBJ2-1, reads GAGVSQSPRYKVAKRGQDVALRCDPISGHVSLFWYQQALGQGPEFLTYFQNEAQLDKSGLPSDRFFAERPEGSVSTLKIQRTQQEDSAVYLCASSQIYEQFFGPGTRLTVL.

This chain links TRBV9 with TRBJ1-2; 8 bases agree with TRBD1. This CDR3 spans 14 amino acids. Germline CDR1 reads SGDLS; CDR2 reads YYNGEE. The V segment lost 4 bases and the J segment 2 bases; nucleotides outside the gene matches: 4. CDR3 residues: CASSPRTGNYGYTF. The CDR3, as DNA: TGTGCCAGCAGCCCCCGGACAGGGAACTATGGCTACACCTTC.

The chain recombines TRBV6-2 or TRBV6-3 with TRBJ2-7; perhaps TRBD2 as D (5 bases). The CDR3 contains 15 residues. Trimming cost V 2 bases and J 3 bases, with 14 bases left between them. The germline CDR1 and CDR2 sequences are MNHEY and SVGEGT. The CDR3 nucleotides read TGTGCCAGCAGTTACCCGAAGGGCGCGGGCTACGAGCAGTACTTC. Protein sequence: CASSYPKGAGYEQYF.